Listed below are T cell receptor beta chains from one sample, sequenced in a study of T cell responses to AZD1222 COVID-19 vaccine. Assay: immunoSEQ multiplex PCR; the TCRdb copy retains only in-frame clones and omits some. The data hold about 120,000 clones, with about 89% observed a single time. The sequencing used peripheral blood, collected 28 days after the second AZD1222 dose. All receptors come from an adult who received the AZD1222 COVID-19 vaccine. Each CDR3 is given with its conserved first and last residue. Fields, in order: D gene, clone size, V gene, J gene, CDR3 protein, CDR3 DNA. A D gene is named only where the DNA matches it firmly. Rows may omit the clone size; those that give it use once, few, many or a size class.

>NA|NA|TRBV25-1|TRBJ1-2
CASSETVSGARGYTF
TGTGCCAGCAGTGAAACGGTGTCAGGGGCTAGGGGCTACACCTTC
>TRBD2|NA|TRBV7-8|TRBJ2-1
CASRGTSGRVNEQFF
TGTGCCAGCAGGGGGACTAGCGGGAGGGTCAATGAGCAGTTCTTC
>TRBD2|NA|TRBV5-1|TRBJ2-1
CASSFGGSSYNEQFF
TGCGCCAGCAGCTTCGGCGGGAGTTCTTACAATGAGCAGTTCTTC
>TRBD1|NA|TRBV27|TRBJ2-7
CASSVTGTGGPAEQYF
TGTGCCAGCAGTGTAACCGGGACAGGCGGTCCGGCCGAGCAGTACTTC
>NA|NA|TRBV7-9|TRBJ1-2
CASSPGRGGDGYTF
TGTGCCAGCAGCCCGGGTCGTGGAGGGGATGGCTACACCTTC
>NA|NA|TRBV20-1|TRBJ2-1
CSARWVDEQFF
TGCAGTGCTAGGTGGGTGGATGAGCAGTTCTTC
>NA|NA|TRBV24-1|TRBJ2-5
CATSTDRGGTQYF
TGTGCCACCAGTACGGACCGCGGCGGGACCCAGTACTTC
>NA|NA|TRBV19|TRBJ1-3
CASSMAPGNTIYF
TGTGCCAGTAGTATGGCTCCTGGAAACACCATATATTTT
>NA|NA|TRBV7-6|TRBJ2-7
CASSPLAAGRSSYEQYF
TGTGCCAGCAGCCCTCTGGCGGCTGGCCGTAGCTCCTACGAGCAGTACTTC
>TRBD1|NA|TRBV19|TRBJ1-5
CASSRTGAAQPQHF
TGTGCCAGTAGTCGGACAGGGGCCGCCCAGCCCCAGCATTTT
>NA|NA|TRBV28|TRBJ2-3
CASSGQTVTDTQYF
TGTGCCAGCAGTGGGCAGACGGTCACAGATACGCAGTATTTT
>NA|NA|TRBV5-8|TRBJ2-1
CASSLEVGYNEQFF
TGTGCCAGCAGCTTGGAAGTAGGGTACAATGAGCAGTTCTTC
>TRBD2|NA|TRBV24-1|TRBJ2-5
CATSDREGPGETQYF
TGTGCCACCAGTGATAGGGAGGGACCTGGGGAGACCCAGTACTTC
>TRBD1|NA|TRBV6-5|TRBJ1-2
CASMKGQAPFYGYTF
TGTGCCAGCATGAAGGGACAGGCCCCTTTCTATGGCTACACCTTC
>TRBD2|NA|TRBV5-1|TRBJ2-7
CASSYRTSGGQVLSYEQYF
TGCGCCAGCAGCTACAGGACTAGCGGGGGCCAAGTCCTATCCTACGAGCAGTACTTC
>NA|NA|TRBV2|TRBJ2-3
CASSPSVRAESTDTQYF
TGTGCCAGCAGCCCCAGCGTGAGGGCAGAAAGCACAGATACGCAGTATTTT
>TRBD2|NA|TRBV19|TRBJ2-7
CASSMRLAALEQYF
TGTGCCAGTAGTATGAGACTAGCGGCCCTAGAGCAGTACTTC
>NA|NA|TRBV2|TRBJ1-1
CASSGQVNTEAFF
TGTGCCAGCAGTGGACAGGTTAACACTGAAGCTTTCTTT
>TRBD2|NA|TRBV7-6|TRBJ2-5
CASSFSAGGPGETQYF
TGTGCCAGCAGCTTTTCAGCGGGAGGGCCGGGAGAGACCCAGTACTTC
>TRBD2|NA|TRBV5-1|TRBJ2-1
CASSPFGGRAPAASYNEQFF
TGCGCCAGCAGCCCCTTCGGGGGGAGAGCCCCCGCAGCGTCCTACAATGAGCAGTTCTTC
>TRBD1|NA|TRBV10-2|TRBJ1-1
CASSDRTGGGTEAFF
TGCGCCAGCAGTGATCGGACAGGCGGAGGCACTGAAGCTTTCTTT
>NA|NA|TRBV18|TRBJ1-5
CASSPALGNQPQHF
TGTGCCAGCTCACCAGCGCTTGGCAATCAGCCCCAGCATTTT
>NA|NA|TRBV30|TRBJ2-7
CACSRIPSYEQYF
TGTGCCTGCAGCCGGATCCCGTCCTACGAGCAGTACTTC
>TRBD1|NA|TRBV5-6|TRBJ2-7
CASSFRRDSARLKSYEQYF
TGTGCCAGCAGCTTTCGCCGGGACAGCGCCCGCCTAAAATCCTACGAGCAGTACTTC
>TRBD2|NA|TRBV7-9|TRBJ2-3
CASNLAGGGDTQYF
TGTGCCAGCAACCTAGCGGGGGGCGGTGATACGCAGTATTTT
>NA|once|TRBV19|TRBJ2-2
CASKGWELFF
TGTGCCAGTAAAGGGTGGGAGCTGTTTTTT
>NA|NA|TRBV7-2|TRBJ1-2
CASSLAGRGDYGYTF
TGTGCCAGCAGCTTAGCGGGGCGGGGGGACTATGGCTACACCTTC
>TRBD1|NA|TRBV19|TRBJ1-5
CASRGTANQPQHF
TGTGCCAGTAGGGGGACAGCTAATCAGCCCCAGCATTTT
>NA|NA|TRBV5-8|TRBJ1-6
CASSPRGGTLSPLHF
TGTGCCAGCAGCCCGCGGGGGGGTACCCTTTCACCCCTCCACTTT
>NA|NA|TRBV6-1|TRBJ2-7
CASSEGREYEQYF
TGTGCCAGCAGTGAAGGCAGGGAGTACGAGCAGTACTTC
>TRBD1|NA|TRBV12-3/TRBV12-4|TRBJ1-2
CASSDRDNYGYTF
TGTGCCAGCTCGGACAGGGATAACTATGGCTACACCTTC
>NA|NA|TRBV27|TRBJ2-6
CASRRDSSSGANVLTF
TGTGCCAGCAGAAGGGACTCCAGCTCTGGGGCCAACGTCCTGACTTTC
>NA|NA|TRBV9|TRBJ2-7
CASRPPSIESHHEYEQYF
TGTGCCAGCAGGCCACCGAGTATTGAGTCGCACCATGAATACGAGCAGTACTTC
>TRBD1|once|TRBV12-5|TRBJ2-7
CASGSGQGSYEQYF
TGTGCTAGTGGTTCCGGACAGGGGAGCTACGAGCAGTACTTC
>NA|once|TRBV30|TRBJ1-2
CAWSVGGDGYTF
TGTGCCTGGAGTGTAGGGGGAGATGGCTACACCTTC
>NA|few|TRBV27|TRBJ1-3
CASSPFAPRVSYSGNTIYF
TGTGCCAGCAGTCCCTTTGCGCCGCGCGTGTCGTACTCTGGAAACACCATATATTTT
>NA|NA|TRBV11-3|TRBJ1-1
CASSPNTEAFF
TGTGCCAGCAGCCCCAACACTGAAGCTTTCTTT
>NA|NA|TRBV6-5|TRBJ2-6
CASRQDGGANVLTF
TGTGCCAGCCGGCAGGATGGTGGGGCCAACGTCCTGACTTTC
>NA|NA|TRBV9|TRBJ1-1
CASSVGPGQRNTEAFF
TGTGCCAGCAGTGTAGGGCCGGGACAAAGGAACACTGAAGCTTTCTTT
>NA|NA|TRBV19|TRBJ1-2
CASIRGAAEGYGYTF
TGTGCCAGTATTAGGGGGGCCGCTGAGGGCTATGGCTACACCTTC
>TRBD1|NA|TRBV5-8|TRBJ1-1
CASSRVLGRGPRAFF
TGTGCCAGCAGCAGGGTCTTGGGTAGGGGGCCGAGAGCTTTCTTT
>NA|few|TRBV27|TRBJ2-7
CASSPRPLGHEQYF
TGTGCCAGCAGTCCGCGCCCCCTCGGCCACGAGCAGTACTTC
>NA|few|TRBV18|TRBJ1-2
CASSQNYGYTF
TGTGCCAGCTCACAAAACTATGGCTACACCTTC
>TRBD1|once|TRBV25-1|TRBJ2-3
CASSEYRTGGLDTQYF
TGTGCCAGCAGTGAATATAGGACAGGGGGATTAGATACGCAGTATTTT
>TRBD2|NA|TRBV19|TRBJ2-3
CASSITAGGRRDTQYF
TGTGCCAGTAGTATTACGGCGGGGGGGCGCAGAGATACGCAGTATTTT
>NA|NA|TRBV7-9|TRBJ2-5
CASSPDDLRETQYF
TGTGCCAGCAGCCCAGACGACCTAAGAGAGACCCAGTACTTC
>TRBD2|NA|TRBV24-1|TRBJ2-1
CATSDPGANGRAEQFF
TGTGCCACCAGTGATCCTGGGGCCAACGGGAGGGCGGAGCAGTTCTTC
>NA|few|TRBV28|TRBJ2-6
CASSLYPGSGANVLTF
TGTGCCAGCAGTTTATATCCAGGATCTGGGGCCAACGTCCTGACTTTC
>TRBD1|NA|TRBV6-6|TRBJ2-7
CASSSPGQGGEQYF
TGTGCCAGCAGTTCGCCGGGACAGGGTGGAGAGCAGTACTTC
>NA|NA|TRBV11-2|TRBJ1-2
CASSLAAGRPTYGYTF
TGTGCCAGCAGCTTAGCCGCCGGCCGCCCTACCTATGGCTACACCTTC
>NA|NA|TRBV15|TRBJ1-4
CATSRAKGEKLFF
TGTGCCACCAGCAGAGCCAAGGGTGAAAAACTGTTTTTT
>NA|NA|TRBV7-2|TRBJ1-1
CASSERQSRFGAFF
TGTGCCAGCAGCGAGCGACAGTCTCGTTTCGGGGCTTTCTTT
>NA|NA|TRBV7-9|TRBJ1-3
CASSPTVRIGNTIYF
TGTGCCAGCAGCCCCACGGTCCGGATAGGAAACACCATATATTTT